This TCR beta chain was captured by sequencing in a study of cytomegalovirus exposure and HLA in healthy donors. Overall study context: Genotyping showed around 80% of roughly 400 donors falling in the Caucasian-associated ancestry cluster. The study's findings and limits: A link between a missense DCLRE1C variant and TCR beta V- and J-gene trimming emerged from a later analysis.

PCR employed 60 Vbeta and 13 Jbeta primers. Profiling relied on immunoSEQ multiplex PCR, and the TCRdb table lists in-frame clones only, not all of them. The table includes about 120,000 clones, over 60% detected once. Remarks on this clone: Its antigen is currently unknown.

The clonotype was recovered from a woman in her thirties or forties in good health and CMV-seropositive. The sequencing sample was made of PBMCs.

The CDR3 protein is CASSMRLAGGQTDTQYF. The CDR3 DNA reads as TGCGCCAGCAGCATGCGACTAGCGGGGGGGCAGACAGATACGCAGTATTTT. The chain combines TRBV5-1 with TRBJ2-3, with 14 positions matching TRBD2. Trimming at V came to 4 bases and at J to 3 bases, leaving 7 bases not matched to a gene. This CDR3 spans 17 amino acids. Germline lookup yields CDR1 SGHRS and CDR2 YFSETQ.